This note documents a single TCR beta chain sequence. As handled by the study authors: Amplified reference gene primers provided the basis for estimating nucleated cell counts. Assay used: immunoSEQ multiplex PCR; TCRdb lists only in-frame clones, some missing. The V and J calls and the clone size are those of that table, but D and trimming were determined from the DNA. The sample consists of tens of thousands of clones, around 87% of them appearing once. CDR1 and CDR2 from the germline V gene are PRHDT and FYEKMQ (reference sequence). The V and J ends lost 3 bases and 8 bases respectively, with 13 bases between them. CDR3 length: 13 amino acids. This entry belongs to a study of blood T cell repertoires in COVID-19. Study-level background: Acute and convalescent COVID-19 specimens originated in the United States, Italy and Spain.

This receptor was obtained from a man between 60 and 75 years old with acute or convalescent COVID-19. The sample comprised peripheral blood. The chain links TRBV13 to TRBJ1-2; no reliable D call. CDR3: CASSLKGSGGYTF. The CDR3 nucleotides read TGTGCCAGCAGCTTGAAGGGCTCGGGGGGCTACACCTTC.